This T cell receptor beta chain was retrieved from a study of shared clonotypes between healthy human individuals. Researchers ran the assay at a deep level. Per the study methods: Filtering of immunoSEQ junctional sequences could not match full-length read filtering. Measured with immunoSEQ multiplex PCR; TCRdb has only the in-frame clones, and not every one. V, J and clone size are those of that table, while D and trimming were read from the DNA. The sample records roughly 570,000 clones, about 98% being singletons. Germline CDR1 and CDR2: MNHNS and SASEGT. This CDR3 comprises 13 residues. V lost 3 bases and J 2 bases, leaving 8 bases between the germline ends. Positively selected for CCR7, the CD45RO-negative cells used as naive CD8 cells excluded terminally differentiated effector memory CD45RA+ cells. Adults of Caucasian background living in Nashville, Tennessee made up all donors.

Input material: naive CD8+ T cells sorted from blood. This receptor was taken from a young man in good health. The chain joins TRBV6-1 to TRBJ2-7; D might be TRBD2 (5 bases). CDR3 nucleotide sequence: TGTGCCAGCAGTGAGGACTTCCCCTACGAGCAGTACTTC. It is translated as CASSEDFPYEQYF.